These 30 T cell receptor beta chains were all obtained from the same sample, sequenced in a study of cytomegalovirus exposure and HLA in healthy donors. A multiplex PCR was run with 60 Vbeta primers and 13 Jbeta primers. Profiling relied on immunoSEQ multiplex PCR, and the TCRdb table lists in-frame clones only, not all of them. The table shows 200,000 to 300,000 clones, with roughly 86% occurring only once. The specimen was PBMCs. The receptors here all came from a middle-aged woman in good health and CMV-seropositive.

The genes are TRBV4-3 and TRBJ2-1; tentative D call: TRBD2 (6 bases). Deletions cut 1 base from V and 5 bases from J, with 12 bases between. The CDR3 runs 15 residues. Germline V gives CDR1 LGHNA, CDR2 YSLEER. The CDR3 coding sequence is TGCGCCAGCAGCCAAGGCGGGGCCGAGAACAATGAGCAGTTCTTC. Translation gives CASSQGGAENNEQFF.

This chain uses TRBV6-6 with TRBJ1-2; 8 bases agree with TRBD1. CDR3 size: 16 residues. The germline V gene has CDR1 MNHNY and CDR2 SVGAGI (reference sequence). J lost 1 base, V lost 1 base, and 5 bases had no gene match. The DNA of the CDR3 is TGTGCCAGCAGTTACTTACAGGGGGGAAATAACTATGGCTACACCTTC. Amino acids: CASSYLQGGNNYGYTF.

The rearrangement uses TRBV18 and TRBJ2-2; D possibly corresponds to TRBD1 (5 bases). Trimming took 6 bases from V and 1 from J, leaving 9 bases between them. Germline CDR1 is KGHSH and CDR2 is LQKENI. The CDR3 contains 14 residues. The CDR3 reads CASSQGRNTGELFF. CDR3 nucleotides: TGTGCCAGCTCGCAGGGTCGGAACACCGGGGAGCTGTTTTTT.

Here the CDR3 reads CASSLNSLGGNEQFF. The CDR3 nucleotides read TGTGCCAGCAGTTTAAACAGCTTAGGAGGCAATGAGCAGTTCTTC. The chain is built from TRBV27 and TRBJ2-1; D possibly corresponds to TRBD2 (5 bases). Germline V gene lookup returns CDR1 MNHEY and CDR2 SMNVEV (reference sequence). Trimming removed 2 bases from V and 6 bases from J, with 14 bases in between. This CDR3 has 15 amino acids.

The J gene is TRBJ2-1, the V gene TRBV15; D possibly corresponds to TRBD1 (5 bases). CDR1 is LNHNV and CDR2 is YYDKDF in the germline V gene (reference sequence). The CDR3 contains 15 residues. The V gene lost 1 base and the J gene lost 7 bases, with 14 bases spanning the gap. CDR3 residues: CATSRGGRFGNEQFF. CDR3 sequence (DNA): TGTGCCACCAGCAGAGGGGGCCGGTTTGGGAATGAGCAGTTCTTC.

The chain is built from TRBV4-3 and TRBJ2-1, with D maybe TRBD2 (5 bases). This CDR3 has 18 amino acids. Germline loops: CDR1 LGHNA, CDR2 YSLEER. Deletions cut 0 bases from V and 3 bases from J, with 18 bases between. CDR3 in amino acids: CASSQEGSSVSVYNEQFF. The CDR3 nucleotides are TGCGCCAGCAGCCAAGAGGGGAGTTCCGTTTCGGTCTACAATGAGCAGTTCTTC.

CDR3 sequence (DNA): TGTGCCAGCAGTCCCTGGGAGGGGAAGAACTATGGCTACACCTTC. Amino acids: CASSPWEGKNYGYTF. The rearrangement joins TRBV27 to TRBJ1-2; tentative D call: TRBD1 (5 bases). The CDR3 extends over 15 amino acids. The germline CDR1 and CDR2 sequences are MNHEY and SMNVEV (reference sequence). The V end lost 5 bases, the J end lost 2 bases, and 15 bases lay between the germline ends.

CDR3 DNA: TGCAGCGTTCATAGGACAGGCAACTCTGGAAACACCATATATTTT. This sequence encodes CSVHRTGNSGNTIYF. The V call is TRBV29-1, the J call TRBJ1-3; 7 bases are shared with TRBD1. V was pared by 5 bases and J by 0 bases, with 7 bases of the junction left unmatched. CDR3 size: 15 residues. The germline gives CDR1 SQVTM, CDR2 ANQGSEA.

The genes are TRBV7-9 and TRBJ2-7; D might be TRBD2 (5 bases). The CDR3 sequence is 15 residues long. Looked up from germline, CDR1 is SEHNR and CDR2 is FQNEAQ (reference sequence). The V gene lost 1 base and the J gene lost 0 bases, with 10 bases spanning the gap. The CDR3 protein is CASSLDPGSSYEQYF. CDR3 DNA sequence: TGTGCCAGCAGCTTAGATCCGGGGAGCTCCTACGAGCAGTACTTC.

The chain is built from TRBV5-4 and TRBJ2-5, with 11 bases aligning to TRBD2. V lost 4 bases to trimming and J lost 2 bases; unmatched junction nucleotides: 4. Germline CDR1 reads SGHNT; CDR2 reads YYREEE (reference sequence). The CDR3 totals 15 residues. The DNA for the CDR3 is TGTGCCAGCAGCCCTAGCGGGAGGACACAAGAGACCCAGTACTTC. Protein sequence: CASSPSGRTQETQYF.

The V call is TRBV12-1, the J call TRBJ1-2; the table's TRBD1 call for D was not verified on the DNA. TRBV12-1 is flagged as a pseudogene. The CDR3 consists of 14 residues. CDR3 amino acids: CASSPGQPWDGYTF. The CDR3 bases are TGTGCCAGCAGCCCAGGACAGCCTTGGGATGGCTACACCTTC.

The genes are TRBV6-5 and TRBJ1-2; TRBD1 might be the D (5 bases). V was trimmed by 0 bases and J by 3 bases, leaving 8 bases between them. This CDR3 comprises 14 residues. Germline lookup yields CDR1 MNHEY and CDR2 SVGAGI. In nucleotides, the CDR3 is TGTGCCAGCAGTTACTCGGGGGAGGACTATGGCTACACCTTC. This encodes CASSYSGEDYGYTF.

This clone was recorded once. V gene TRBV27 combines with J gene TRBJ1-6; 9 bases line up with TRBD1. CDR1 is MNHEY, CDR2 SMNVEV, per germline (reference sequence). The CDR3 is 14 residues long. V shed 5 bases and J 9 bases; nucleotides not matched to a gene: 5. This chain's CDR3 is CASSAGTGSSPLHF. For the CDR3, the DNA is TGTGCCAGCAGTGCCGGGACAGGGTCTTCACCCCTCCACTTT.

The rearrangement joins TRBV7-6 to TRBJ2-5; no reliable D call. Germline CDR1 and CDR2: SGHVS and FNYEAQ. There are 12 residues in the CDR3. Trimming removed 5 bases at V and 5 bases at J, with 9 bases between. As DNA, the CDR3 is TGTGCCAGCAGCCCTAACCGGGAGACCCAGTACTTC. As protein: CASSPNRETQYF.

This chain joins TRBV19 and TRBJ2-2; D remains unclear. Germline V CDR1 and CDR2: LNHDA, SQIVND (reference sequence). The CDR3 totals 14 residues. Trimming shortened V by 5 bases and J by 9 bases, and 16 bases separated the two germline ends. In DNA form, the CDR3 reads TGTGCCAGTAGTCCCGACACCGATCGACGGGAGCTGTTTTTT. Translated, it gives CASSPDTDRRELFF.

The table lists this clone with a count of one. V is TRBV7-3 and J is TRBJ2-3; D remains unclear. Germline CDR1 is SGHTA and CDR2 is FQGTGA. V was cut by 0 bases and J by 1 base, with 8 bases left in between. This CDR3 is 15 amino acids long. CDR3 nucleotides: TGTGCCAGCAGCTTAACGGTGCCGGGCACAGATACGCAGTATTTT. Residues: CASSLTVPGTDTQYF.

V usage is TRBV4-1 and J usage is TRBJ2-2, with 8 bases fitting TRBD2. CDR1 is MGHRA and CDR2 is YSYEKL in the germline V gene. CDR3 size: 16 residues. V shed 0 bases, J shed 7 bases, and the junction held 7 bases outside the gene matches. The CDR3: CASSQEVGTSRGELFF. The CDR3 DNA sequence: TGCGCCAGCAGCCAAGAAGTGGGGACTAGTCGCGGGGAGCTGTTTTTT.

This chain connects TRBV14 to TRBJ1-2, with D hard to call. The CDR3 spans 13 residues. The V end lost 4 bases, the J end lost 5 bases, and 11 bases lay between the germline ends. CDR1 is SGHDN and CDR2 is FVKESK in the germline V gene. CDR3 amino acids: CASSRGSGYGYTF. The CDR3 coding sequence is TGTGCCAGCAGCCGAGGGAGCGGATATGGCTACACCTTC.

This sequence joins TRBV13 and TRBJ2-5; unclear D gene. This CDR3 is 16 amino acids long. Trimming took 0 bases from V and 2 from J, leaving 13 bases between them. Germline CDR1 PRHDT, CDR2 FYEKMQ (reference sequence). The CDR3 DNA is TGTGCCAGCAGCTTAGGGCTACCAACGAGACAAGAGACCCAGTACTTC. This codes for CASSLGLPTRQETQYF.

V and J are TRBV19 and TRBJ2-2; 10 nucleotides align to TRBD2. Trimming at V came to 5 bases and at J to 9 bases, leaving 9 bases not matched to a gene. The CDR3 covers 15 residues. Germline V gene data show CDR1 as LNHDA and CDR2 as SQIVND (reference sequence). Here the CDR3 DNA reads TGTGCCAGTAGTCACCTAGCGGGAGTGGGGCGGGAGCTGTTTTTT. Translated: CASSHLAGVGRELFF. The full variable domain, with the rest looked up from reference TRBV19 and TRBJ2-2, is DGGITQSPKYLFRKEGQNVTLSCEQNLNHDAMYWYRQDPGQGLRLIYYSQIVNDFQKGDIAEGYSVSREKKESFPLTVTSAQKNPTAFYLCASSHLAGVGRELFFGEGSRLTVL.

The chain is built from TRBV5-1 and TRBJ2-2, with TRBD2 identical over 10 bases. The germline V gene encodes CDR1 SGHRS and CDR2 YFSETQ. This CDR3 contains 17 residues. V shed 3 bases and J 8 bases; nucleotides not matched to a gene: 13. CDR3 sequence (DNA): TGCGCCAGCAGCTGGGTCGGTTCTAGCGGGAGAGCTGGGGAGCTGTTTTTT. Protein sequence: CASSWVGSSGRAGELFF.

In this sample, this clone turned up a few times. This rearrangement joins TRBV4-1 to TRBJ2-7; 8 nucleotides match TRBD1. Per germline, CDR1 MGHRA and CDR2 YSYEKL. V gave up 1 base and J gave up 3 bases; unmatched junction bases: 5. There are 15 residues in the CDR3. The CDR3 here is CASSQAPGGGYEQYF. For the CDR3, the DNA is TGCGCCAGCAGCCAAGCCCCAGGGGGCGGCTACGAGCAGTACTTC.

V is TRBV11-3 and J is TRBJ2-1; 14 bases fit TRBD2. Germline assignment: CDR1 SGHNT and CDR2 YENEEA. This CDR3 spans 17 amino acids. J was trimmed by 8 bases and V by 5 bases; bases with no gene match: 11. The CDR3 bases are TGTGCCAGCAGCCTTGGACTAGCGGGAGGTCGGGACGATGAGCAGTTCTTC. This translates into CASSLGLAGGRDDEQFF.

The chain combines TRBV7-2 with TRBJ1-2; D possibly corresponds to TRBD1 (6 bases). The CDR3 sequence is 16 residues long. CDR1 and CDR2 from the germline V gene are SGHTA and FQGNSA. Trimming removed 1 base at V and 3 bases at J, with 15 bases between. The CDR3 protein is CASSLGLGGPHYGYTF. CDR3 bases: TGTGCCAGCAGCTTAGGTCTGGGGGGGCCTCACTATGGCTACACCTTC.

V and J are TRBV7-2 and TRBJ2-7; TRBD2 might be the D (6 bases). CDR1 SGHTA and CDR2 FQGNSA come from the germline V gene. This CDR3 comprises 14 residues. V lost 1 base, J lost 6 bases, and 13 bases lay in between. The CDR3 coding sequence is TGTGCCAGCAGCTTAGGGGGACTTAAGTCCGAGCAGTACTTC. This codes for CASSLGGLKSEQYF. The full variable domain, completed using reference TRBV7-2 and TRBJ2-7, is GAGVSQSPSNKVTEKGKDVELRCDPISGHTALYWYRQSLGQGLEFLIYFQGNSAPDKSGLPSDRFSAERTGGSVSTLTIQRTQQEDSAVYLCASSLGGLKSEQYFGPGTRLTVT.

The V gene is TRBV6-4, the J gene TRBJ2-3; D might be TRBD2 (5 bases). The ends were cut back, 6 bases at V and 3 bases at J, with 16 bases in the middle. The length of the CDR3 is 15 residues. CDR1 and CDR2 from the germline V gene are MRHNA and SNTAGT. Written as DNA, the CDR3 is TGTGCCAGCAGCCGAGGACTCGACGTAACAGATACGCAGTATTTT. Translating gives CASSRGLDVTDTQYF.

The chain links TRBV28 to TRBJ2-7; D is undetermined. This CDR3 has 13 amino acids. Germline assignment: CDR1 MDHEN and CDR2 SYDVKM. The germline V and J ends were trimmed by 10 bases and 0 bases, with 13 bases remaining between them. As DNA, the CDR3 is TGTGCCATCACGACGGAGAGCTCCTACGAGCAGTACTTC. Residues: CAITTESSYEQYF.

The CDR3 DNA reads TGTGCTAGTGGTTTGGATGGAGGCCTAGCGGGAGGAGAGACCCAGTACTTC. This encodes CASGLDGGLAGGETQYF. This chain links TRBV12-5 with TRBJ2-5, with 11 bases lining up with TRBD2. Germline V CDR1 and CDR2: LGHNT, FRNRAP. The CDR3 has 17 residues. The J segment lost 4 bases and the V segment lost 1 base, leaving 8 bases of the junction unmatched.

This chain joins TRBV6-5 and TRBJ2-4; no clear D gene. The V gene lost 0 bases and the J gene lost 2 bases, with 8 bases spanning the gap. In germline, CDR1 is MNHEY, CDR2 SVGAGI. This CDR3 has 15 residues. CDR3 DNA sequence: TGTGCCAGCAGTTACTCTAGCTGGACCAAAAACATTCAGTACTTC. Protein sequence: CASSYSSWTKNIQYF.

The chain employs TRBV4-3 and TRBJ1-2; 9 bases are a match to TRBD1. The CDR3 length is 17 residues. Germline V gene sequence: CDR1 LGHNA, CDR2 YSLEER. Germline trimming cut 4 bases from V and 0 bases from J; bases unmatched to any gene: 9. The CDR3 DNA reads TGCGCCAGCAGCCCGTCCCGGGACAGGGACACTAACTATGGCTACACCTTC. Amino acid sequence: CASSPSRDRDTNYGYTF.